Here is one TCR beta chain with its context. What it binds is not known. This specimen comes from a study of cytomegalovirus exposure and HLA in healthy donors. Study findings and constraints: With high specificity and sensitivity, the classifier reportedly diagnosed cytomegalovirus status. Earlier findings revealed that most TCR beta V segments proved productive either about 87% or about 30% of the time. There were reportedly fewer N-insertions in an Asian-associated ancestry cluster than the roughly 610-donor mean, in a later analysis. TCR beta sequences reportedly predicted most subjects' HLA-A and HLA-B alleles accurately.

PCR used 60 Vbeta primers and 13 Jbeta primers. Clones were sequenced by immunoSEQ multiplex PCR, and TCRdb holds only the in-frame ones, with some missing. Here the sample spans around 150,000 clones, 65% to 85% being singletons. Germline V gene lookup returns CDR1 MDHEN and CDR2 SYDVKM. The CDR3 totals 13 residues. Trimming took 3 bases from V and 2 from J, leaving 8 bases between them. Sequences were obtained from PBMCs. V is TRBV28 and J is TRBJ2-7; D possibly corresponds to TRBD2 (5 bases). This sequence originates from a male donor in good health and CMV-seronegative. This CDR3 reads CASSFLRAYEQYF. DNA for the CDR3: TGTGCCAGCAGTTTCCTGAGGGCCTACGAGCAGTACTTC.